A selection of T cell receptor beta chains follows, all from one sample in a study of cytomegalovirus exposure and HLA in healthy donors. The table came from immunoSEQ multiplex PCR; TCRdb's copy has only in-frame clones and leaves some out. Across 50,000 or so clones, the top ten clones capture 8.9% of the sample. The specimen sequenced was PBMCs. Source of these receptors: a man over 45 in good health and CMV-seropositive. The CDR3 runs from the conserved cysteine through the conserved F or W. D genes are given only for firm matches.

TRBV28,TRBJ2-7,.,CASSSGRAGEQYF,TGTGCCAGCAGTTCGGGCAGGGCAGGCGAGCAGTACTTC
TRBV6-5,TRBJ1-3,TRBD1,CASSYGQGGNTIYF,TGTGCCAGCAGTTACGGACAGGGTGGAAACACCATATATTTT
TRBV7-2,TRBJ2-1,TRBD2,CASSRGLAGNEQFF,TGTGCCAGCAGCCGGGGACTAGCGGGGAATGAGCAGTTCTTC
TRBV4-3,TRBJ1-2,TRBD1,CASSEDRGDGYTF,TGCGCCAGCAGCGAAGACAGGGGAGATGGCTACACCTTC
TRBV6-5,TRBJ1-1,.,CASSYSRQGYEAFF,TGTGCCAGCAGTTACTCGAGACAAGGCTATGAAGCTTTCTTT
TRBV4-1,TRBJ2-3,.,CASSLRGRSTDTQYF,TGCGCCAGCAGCCTCAGAGGCCGCAGCACAGATACGCAGTATTTT
TRBV7-2,TRBJ2-3,TRBD2,CASSLVTSATDTQYF,TGTGCCAGCAGCTTAGTAACTAGCGCCACAGATACGCAGTATTTT
TRBV5-5,TRBJ2-7,TRBD1,CASSPTGPYEQYF,TGTGCCAGCAGCCCGACAGGGCCCTACGAGCAGTACTTC
TRBV4-3,TRBJ1-2,TRBD1,CASSNSPERGRGYTF,TGCGCCAGCAGCAACTCTCCGGAGAGGGGGCGAGGCTACACCTTC
TRBV5-1,TRBJ1-5,.,CASSLSGGVQPQHF,TGCGCCAGCAGCCTCTCCGGGGGGGTTCAGCCCCAGCATTTT
TRBV19,TRBJ1-5,TRBD1,CASSIPTGVPRQPQHF,TGTGCCAGTAGTATCCCCACAGGGGTCCCTCGTCAGCCCCAGCATTTT
TRBV6-5,TRBJ1-2,TRBD1,CASRASGTDNYGYTF,TGTGCCAGCAGAGCCTCCGGGACAGATAACTATGGCTACACCTTC
TRBV5-6,TRBJ1-2,.,CASSLRGYGNYGYTF,TGTGCCAGCAGCTTGCGCGGGTACGGTAACTATGGCTACACCTTC
TRBV2,TRBJ2-7,.,CASGGGLYEQYF,TGTGCCAGCGGCGGCGGGCTCTACGAGCAGTACTTC
TRBV7-2,TRBJ2-7,.,CASSLERGHYEQYF,TGTGCCAGCAGCTTAGAAAGAGGTCACTACGAGCAGTACTTC
TRBV25-1,TRBJ1-2,.,CASRDKESYTF,TGTGCCAGCAGGGACAAGGAGAGCTACACCTTC
TRBV7-9,TRBJ2-1,TRBD2,CASSLKGTSGYNEQFF,TGTGCCAGCAGCCTTAAGGGGACTAGCGGTTACAATGAGCAGTTCTTC
TRBV29-1,TRBJ1-1,TRBD1,CSVGGSLTGEAFF,TGCAGCGTTGGGGGGTCTTTAACAGGGGAGGCTTTCTTT
TRBV4-1,TRBJ1-1,TRBD1,CASSQDRAGGRGTEAFF,TGCGCCAGCAGCCAAGATCGGGCAGGGGGCAGGGGCACTGAAGCTTTCTTT
TRBV9,TRBJ1-2,.,CASSVQAGSYGYTF,TGTGCCAGCAGCGTTCAAGCAGGGTCCTACGGCTACACCTTC
TRBV5-5,TRBJ2-7,TRBD2,CASRWTSGSYEQYF,TGTGCCAGCAGGTGGACTAGCGGGAGCTACGAGCAGTACTTC
TRBV9,TRBJ2-7,TRBD1,CASSVSPGTGTGDEQYF,TGTGCCAGCAGCGTCTCCCCTGGCACCGGGACAGGGGACGAGCAGTACTTC